Included here is one T cell receptor beta chain sequence, with context. These data belong to a study of T-cell memory formation after mild COVID-19. Germline CDR1 and CDR2: SGHTA and FQGNSA. V shed 1 base and J 7 bases; nucleotides not matched to a gene: 13. The CDR3 has 17 amino acids. TCRdb reprocessed the 5' RACE reads with MiXCR, giving one entry per CDR3 protein. The sample comprises roughly 350,000 distinct CDR3 sequences, about 13% of which are singletons, and approximately 21% rests with the top ten. Sequencing input: PBMCs or a T cell subset sorted from them (not recorded which). The chain links TRBV7-2 to TRBJ2-7; TRBD2 matches at 10 bases. The receptor's source is a young man who had mild COVID-19 (a few samples of this study predate the infection). Cell type and time point are not known. CDR3 sequence (DNA): TGTGCCAGCAGCTTAGTGGCTAGCGGGGGCTACACGGTTGAGCAGTACTTC. Translating it yields CASSLVASGGYTVEQYF.